The 17 T cell receptor beta chains given below trace back to one sample, sequenced in a study of glioma-infiltrating T cells. Amplification of TCR alpha and beta CDR3 regions from RNA used iRepertoire nested multiplex PCR. TCRdb ran MiXCR on the multiplex PCR reads and lists one entry per CDR3 protein. This sample carries 40,000 or so distinct CDR3 sequences, 20% to 25% of them seen once, and the ten largest clones take roughly 6.8%. Material: glioma tissue, nonneoplastic brain tissue, or PBMCs (not recorded which). The receptors stem from a human donor with low-grade glioma or glioblastoma, undergoing nonglioma brain surgery, or in good health (not recorded which).

The V and J genes are TRBV4-1 and TRBJ1-1; D is uncertain. The CDR3 extends over 14 amino acids. Germline V gives CDR1 MGHRA, CDR2 YSYEKL. V was clipped by 3 bases and J by 1 base, with 9 bases between them. CDR3 in DNA: TGCGCCAGCAGCCACGGACTGAGGAACACTGAAGCTTTCTTT. Protein sequence: CASSHGLRNTEAFF.

This clonotype was observed once. Compared with germline, one end of the junction differs, possibly owing to a read error. The rearrangement uses TRBV4-1 and TRBJ2-5, with D hard to call. CDR3 size: 15 residues. Germline-derived CDR1 and CDR2 are MGHRA and YSYEKL. Written as DNA, the CDR3 is TGCGCCAGCAGCCAAGAGGGTCGGTTACAAGAGACCCAGTGCTTC. It codes for CASSQEGRLQETQCF.

This clonotype was recorded at least ten times. The chain employs TRBV6-6 and TRBJ1-1; D call uncertain. The germline V gene has CDR1 MNHNY and CDR2 SVGAGI (reference sequence). The CDR3 covers 14 residues. V was clipped by 0 bases and J by 5 bases, with 10 bases between them. Written as DNA, the CDR3 is TGTGCCAGCAGTTACTCGACTAGGGAAACTGAAGCTTTCTTT. Encoded protein: CASSYSTRETEAFF.

This clonotype was seen ten or more times. The chain links TRBV20-1 to TRBJ1-2, with 11 bases identical to TRBD1. The trim removed 6 bases at V and 7 bases at J, leaving 13 bases unmatched. CDR3 size: 15 residues. Germline V gene sequence: CDR1 DFQATT, CDR2 SNEGSKA (reference sequence). CDR3 in amino acids: CSAQGQGESSSGYTF. CDR3 nucleotides: TGCAGTGCCCAGGGACAGGGGGAGTCGTCCAGTGGCTACACCTTC.

Details on this clonotype: A much more abundant neighbour one base away suggests this may be a read error. The chain combines TRBV20-1 with TRBJ2-1, with 13 positions matching TRBD2. Germline CDR1 is DFQATT and CDR2 is SNEGSKA (reference sequence). The CDR3 length is 16 residues. The CDR3 nucleotides read TGCAGTGCTAGAGCCGCCGGGACTAGCGGGGTCAATGAGAAGTTCTTC. Translated: CSARAAGTSGVNEKFF.

This clonotype was observed at least ten times. The rearrangement uses TRBV7-9 and TRBJ1-1; D perhaps matches TRBD1 (6 bases). The CDR3 covers 13 residues. The germline CDR1 and CDR2 sequences are SEHNR and FQNEAQ (reference sequence). Trimming shortened V by 5 bases and J by 1 base, and 8 bases separated the two germline ends. The CDR3 DNA is TGTGCCAGCAGCGGAGGGGGGAACACTGAAGCTTTCTTT. It translates to CASSGGGNTEAFF.

This clonotype was counted many times. The J gene is TRBJ2-7, the V gene TRBV4-1; D assignment may be TRBD1 or TRBD2 (6 bases each). The length of the CDR3 is 13 residues. Trimming stripped 1 base from V and 7 bases from J, with 11 bases between. Germline V gene data show CDR1 as MGHRA and CDR2 as YSYEKL. CDR3: CASSQVGGLEQYF. The CDR3 DNA reads as TGCGCCAGCAGCCAAGTCGGGGGCCTGGAGCAGTACTTC.

This clonotype was detected many times. The genes are TRBV4-3 and TRBJ2-1; D unresolved. Germline V CDR1 and CDR2: LGHNA, YSLEER. The CDR3 length is 14 residues. With 0 bases removed from V and 9 bases from J, the gap between germline ends came to 12 bases. The CDR3 loop is CASSQDGKSGEQFF. CDR3 nucleotide sequence: TGCGCCAGCAGCCAAGATGGAAAATCGGGTGAGCAGTTCTTC.

This clonotype was seen ten or more times. The chain uses TRBV11-3 and TRBJ2-3, with 7 bases matching TRBD1. The CDR3 has 15 amino acids. V dropped 3 bases and J dropped 5; count of bases not matched to a gene: 8. From germline, CDR1 is SGHNT and CDR2 YENEEA. CDR3 region: CASSFPGQFGDTQYF. CDR3 bases: TGTGCCAGCAGCTTCCCGGGACAGTTTGGAGATACGCAGTATTTT.

This clonotype was recorded many times. The V call is TRBV12-3 or TRBV12-4, the J call TRBJ2-3, with 9 positions matching TRBD1. The CDR3 is made up of 15 amino acids. Trimming cost V 6 bases and J 4 bases; bases outside gene matches: 8. The CDR3 protein is CASRGDREGPDTQYF. The CDR3 region has the DNA TGTGCCAGCAGGGGGGACAGGGAGGGCCCAGATACGCAGTATTTT.

This clonotype has a count of ten or more. The CDR3 coding sequence is TGTGCCAGCAGTTGGGGGACAGGGTCCTTACCCACTGAAGCTTTCTTT. As protein: CASSWGTGSLPTEAFF. This chain connects TRBV6-1 to TRBJ1-1; 9 bases are a match to TRBD1. After removal of 5 bases from V and 4 bases from J, the junction contained 11 bases not matched to a gene. CDR1 and CDR2 (germline): MNHNS, SASEGT. The CDR3 is 16 residues long.

The chain combines TRBV2 with TRBJ2-1; TRBD2 agrees at 9 bases. This CDR3 is built from 15 residues. The V gene end was trimmed by 6 bases and the J gene end by 4 bases; junction bases not matched to a gene: 7. Germline V gene data show CDR1 as SNHLY and CDR2 as FYNNEI. CDR3 bases: TGTGCCAGCAGCGATAGCGGGGGATCTTACAATGAGCAGTTCTTC. Its translation: CASSDSGGSYNEQFF. The full variable domain, rest sourced from reference TRBV2 and TRBJ2-1, is EPEVTQTPSHQVTQMGQEVILRCVPISNHLYFYWYRQILGQKVEFLVSFYNNEISEKSEIFDDQFSVERPDGSNFTLKIRSTKLEDSAMYFCASSDSGGSYNEQFFGPGTRLTVL.

This clonotype has more than one count but fewer than ten. The chain uses TRBV14 and TRBJ2-7, with 8 nucleotides matching TRBD1. The CDR3 is made up of 16 amino acids. CDR1 and CDR2 from the germline V gene are SGHDN and FVKESK. The V and J ends lost 2 bases and 3 bases, in that order; junction bases with no gene match: 9. CDR3 region: CASSQLPGQVLYEQYF. The CDR3 DNA reads TGTGCCAGCAGCCAATTACCGGGACAGGTCCTCTACGAGCAGTACTTC.

As concerns this clonotype: The junction and the germline gene differ at one end; a read error may be behind it. J is TRBJ1-1 and V is TRBV20-1, with a tentative D call TRBD1 (6 bases). Germline V gene sequence: CDR1 DFQATT, CDR2 SNEGSKA (reference sequence). The CDR3 contains 12 residues. The CDR3 nucleotides read TGCAGTGCTAAGGAGGGGGACACTGAAGCCTTCTTT. It encodes CSAKEGDTEAFF.

A remark on this clonotype: One base away lies a much larger clone, so this may be a sequencing read error. The CDR3 nucleotides are TGCAGCGCCGGGCTGGGGCCGAACACCGGGGAGCAGTTTTTT. This translates into CSAGLGPNTGEQFF. This sequence joins TRBV29-1 and TRBJ2-2; tentatively, D is TRBD1 or TRBD2 (5 bases each). CDR1 and CDR2 (germline): SQVTM, ANQGSEA. The CDR3 is made up of 14 amino acids.

Points on this clonotype: A much larger clone lies a single base off, so this may be a read error. The genes are TRBV4-1 and TRBJ2-1; D may be TRBD2 (5 bases). This CDR3 contains 17 residues. CDR1 MGHRA and CDR2 YSYEKL come from the germline V gene. Trimming shortened V by 3 bases and J by 2 bases, and 17 bases separated the two germline ends. CDR3 in amino acids: CASSQQWELHPYNEQFF. DNA for the CDR3: TGCGCCAGCAGCCAGCAGTGGGAGCTACACCCCTACAATGAGCAGTTCTTC.

This clonotype has only a few counts. V usage is TRBV3-1 and J usage is TRBJ1-6; possibly TRBD1 for D (5 bases). Per germline, CDR1 LGHDT and CDR2 YNNKEL (reference sequence). The V and J ends lost 3 bases and 0 bases respectively, with 15 bases between them. CDR3 length: 18 amino acids. CDR3 loop: CASSHPEGAGSYNSPLHF. The CDR3 DNA is TGTGCCAGCAGCCATCCTGAAGGGGCTGGCTCCTATAATTCACCCCTCCACTTT.